These T cell receptor beta chains were read from a single sample in a study of blood T cell repertoires in COVID-19. The method was immunoSEQ multiplex PCR; TCRdb's version includes in-frame clones alone and lacks a portion of them. The data show under 500,000 clones, roughly 90% seen once. What was sequenced was peripheral blood. All receptors derive from a woman between 25 and 40 years old with acute or convalescent COVID-19. CDR3s include the opening cysteine and the closing phenylalanine or tryptophan. D genes are given only for firm matches. Part of the rows lack a size; the others show once, few, many or a class for expanded clones.

>NA|TRBJ2-3|NA|TRBV4-1
CASRDIDGLSTDTQYF
TGCGCCAGCAGGGACATAGATGGGCTTAGCACAGATACGCAGTATTTT
>NA|TRBJ2-5|TRBD1|TRBV5-4
CASSLFRDRGQETQYF
TGTGCCAGCAGCTTGTTTAGGGACAGGGGGCAAGAGACCCAGTACTTC
>NA|TRBJ1-1|NA|TRBV5-4
CASSFLGGTEAFF
TGTGCCAGCAGCTTTTTGGGAGGCACTGAAGCTTTCTTT
>NA|TRBJ1-1|NA|TRBV10-1
CASRENTEAFF
TGCGCCAGCCGGGAGAACACTGAAGCTTTCTTT
>NA|TRBJ1-2|NA|TRBV19
CASSLGLSGYGYTF
TGTGCCAGTAGTTTGGGACTAAGCGGCTATGGCTACACCTTC
>NA|TRBJ2-7|NA|TRBV11-2
CASSLAGYEQYF
TGTGCCAGCAGCTTAGCGGGGTACGAGCAGTACTTC
>once|TRBJ2-3|NA|TRBV2
CASSPRGSGTDTQYF
TGTGCCAGCAGTCCCCGGGGGTCGGGCACAGATACGCAGTATTTT
>NA|TRBJ2-7|TRBD1|TRBV9
CASSVGGTDYEQYF
TGTGCCAGCAGCGTAGGAGGGACAGATTACGAGCAGTACTTC
>NA|TRBJ1-5|NA|TRBV2
CASSEIGGGQPQHF
TGTGCCAGCAGTGAAATAGGGGGTGGGCAGCCCCAGCATTTT
>NA|TRBJ1-5|NA|TRBV19
CASSIFTGINQPQHF
TGTGCCAGTAGTATCTTCACAGGGATCAATCAGCCCCAGCATTTT
>NA|TRBJ2-7|NA|TRBV27
CASALRGGPSYEQYF
TGTGCCAGCGCTCTTAGGGGGGGGCCCTCCTACGAGCAGTACTTC
>NA|TRBJ2-2|TRBD1|TRBV6-5
CASSYRDRVAGELFF
TGTGCCAGCAGTTACCGGGACAGGGTCGCCGGGGAGCTGTTTTTT
>NA|TRBJ1-6|TRBD1|TRBV6-1
CASTERQGAGSSPLHF
TGTGCCAGCACTGAACGACAGGGAGCTGGAAGCTCACCCCTCCACTTT
>NA|TRBJ1-1|NA|TRBV5-4
CASSIGGGTEAFF
TGTGCCAGCAGCATCGGGGGGGGCACTGAAGCTTTCTTT
>once|TRBJ2-3|TRBD1|TRBV4-1
CASSQRPGQGPDTQYF
TGCGCCAGCAGCCAGCGCCCGGGACAGGGCCCAGATACGCAGTATTTT
>NA|TRBJ2-1|NA|TRBV2
CASLRILNEQFF
TGTGCCAGCCTCCGTATACTCAATGAGCAGTTCTTC
>once|TRBJ1-2|NA|TRBV9
CASSYTTGSTFYGYTF
TGTGCCAGCAGCTACACGACAGGCTCCACATTCTATGGCTACACCTTC
>NA|TRBJ2-7|NA|TRBV19
CASSIGPGNEQYF
TGTGCCAGTAGTATTGGGCCAGGCAACGAGCAGTACTTC
>NA|TRBJ1-1|NA|TRBV2
CASSWGQNTEAFF
TGTGCCAGCAGTTGGGGGCAGAACACTGAAGCTTTCTTT
>NA|TRBJ2-7|TRBD2|TRBV2
CASSAGTSGGNEQYF
TGTGCCAGCAGTGCGGGGACTAGCGGGGGGAACGAGCAGTACTTC
>once|TRBJ1-5|TRBD1|TRBV5-1
CASSLTQGWNQPQHF
TGCGCCAGCAGCTTGACACAGGGGTGGAATCAGCCCCAGCATTTT
>NA|TRBJ1-3|NA|TRBV2
CASNGGSGNTIYF
TGTGCCAGCAATGGGGGGTCTGGAAACACCATATATTTT
>NA|TRBJ1-3|NA|TRBV29-1
CSVEDRDKPGNTIYF
TGCAGCGTTGAAGACAGGGACAAACCTGGAAACACCATATATTTT
>NA|TRBJ2-2|TRBD2|TRBV6-2/TRBV6-3
CASSYSLAGETGELFF
TGTGCCAGCAGTTACTCGCTAGCGGGGGAAACCGGGGAGCTGTTTTTT
>NA|TRBJ2-5|TRBD2|TRBV15
CATSRDSSGETQYF
TGTGCCACCAGCAGAGATTCTAGCGGAGAGACCCAGTACTTC
>few|TRBJ1-6|NA|TRBV2
CASSQAGESHF
TGTGCCAGCAGTCAGGCCGGGGAAAGCCACTTT
>NA|TRBJ2-7|NA|TRBV4-1
CASSHGLAYEQYF
TGCGCCAGCAGCCATGGGCTTGCCTACGAGCAGTACTTC
>NA|TRBJ2-1|TRBD1|TRBV5-1
CASSLEGQGPNEQFF
TGCGCCAGCAGCTTGGAGGGACAGGGACCGAATGAGCAGTTCTTC
>NA|TRBJ2-1|TRBD2|TRBV30
CAWSLTSGGLSANEQFF
TGTGCCTGGAGTTTAACTAGCGGGGGCCTTAGCGCCAATGAGCAGTTCTTC
>NA|TRBJ1-2|TRBD1|TRBV30
CAWTSSGGRGYGYTF
TGTGCCTGGACTAGCTCAGGGGGCCGCGGCTATGGCTACACCTTC
>once|TRBJ2-1|TRBD1|TRBV25-1
CASSRQGASYNEQFF
TGTGCCAGCAGTAGACAGGGGGCTTCCTACAATGAGCAGTTCTTC
>NA|TRBJ1-1|NA|TRBV30
CAFNSYGNTEAFF
TGTGCCTTCAACAGCTATGGGAACACTGAAGCTTTCTTT
>NA|TRBJ2-7|NA|TRBV19
CASSSRYEQYF
TGTGCCAGTAGTAGCCGGTACGAGCAGTACTTC
>once|TRBJ2-3|NA|TRBV9
CASSVGGTDTQYF
TGTGCCAGCAGCGTAGGAGGCACAGATACGCAGTATTTT
>NA|TRBJ1-2|NA|TRBV6-6
CASSTFQWGYTF
TGTGCCAGCAGCACATTTCAATGGGGCTACACCTTC
>NA|TRBJ1-2|NA|TRBV7-9
CASSPLRGDSNYGYTF
TGTGCCAGCAGCCCCCTGCGGGGTGATTCTAACTATGGCTACACCTTC
>NA|TRBJ2-2|NA|TRBV3-1/TRBV3-2
CASSHSRGWRSGELFF
TGTGCCAGCAGCCATTCCAGGGGTTGGAGGAGCGGGGAGCTGTTTTTT
>NA|TRBJ2-7|TRBD1|TRBV5-1
CASSLSTGTYEQYF
TGCGCCAGCAGCTTGTCGACAGGGACCTACGAGCAGTACTTC
>NA|TRBJ2-1|TRBD2|TRBV9
CASIFVAGGNEEQFF
TGTGCCAGCATCTTCGTAGCGGGGGGGAATGAGGAGCAGTTCTTC
>NA|TRBJ2-1|TRBD1|TRBV3-1/TRBV3-2
CASREKRGTGAYNEQFF
TGTGCCAGCAGAGAGAAGAGGGGGACAGGAGCTTACAATGAGCAGTTCTTC
>NA|TRBJ1-4|TRBD1|TRBV2
CASSPWDRSATNEKLFF
TGTGCCAGCAGTCCGTGGGACAGGAGTGCAACTAATGAAAAACTGTTTTTT
>NA|TRBJ2-4|TRBD1|TRBV29-1
CSVRTGGGLTKNIQYF
TGCAGCGTAAGGACAGGAGGAGGACTGACCAAAAACATTCAGTACTTC